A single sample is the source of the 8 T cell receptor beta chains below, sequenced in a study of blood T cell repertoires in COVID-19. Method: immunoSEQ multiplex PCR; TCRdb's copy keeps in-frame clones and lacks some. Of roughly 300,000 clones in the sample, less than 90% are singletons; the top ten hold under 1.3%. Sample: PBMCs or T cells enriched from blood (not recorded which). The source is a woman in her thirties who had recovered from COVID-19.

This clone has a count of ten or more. As DNA, the CDR3 is TGTGCCAGCAGTGAAGGTAGACTCTACGAGCAGTACTTC. This translates into CASSEGRLYEQYF. The genes are TRBV2 and TRBJ2-7; D ambiguous. CDR1 is SNHLY and CDR2 is FYNNEI in the germline V gene. Trimming took off 1 base at V and 3 bases at J, with 7 bases between the two ends. The CDR3 contains 13 residues.

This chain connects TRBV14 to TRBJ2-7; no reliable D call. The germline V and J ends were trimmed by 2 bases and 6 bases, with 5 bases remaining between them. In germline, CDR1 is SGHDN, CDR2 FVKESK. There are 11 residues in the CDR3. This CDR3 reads CASSQYSEQYF. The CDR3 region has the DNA TGTGCCAGCAGCCAATATAGCGAGCAGTACTTC. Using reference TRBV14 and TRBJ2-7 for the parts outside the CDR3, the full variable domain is EAGVTQFPSHSVIEKGQTVTLRCDPISGHDNLYWYRRVMGKEIKFLLHFVKESKQDESGMPNNRFLAERTGGTYSTLKVQPAELEDSGVYFCASSQYSEQYFGPGTRLTVT.

CDR3 loop: CASSGRGTNSPLHF. Here the CDR3 DNA reads TGTGCCAGTAGTGGAAGGGGGACTAATTCACCCCTCCACTTT. The chain combines TRBV19 with TRBJ1-6; tentative D call: TRBD1 (6 bases). The ends were cut back, 5 bases at V and 6 bases at J, with 11 bases in the middle. The CDR3 consists of 14 residues. CDR1 is LNHDA, CDR2 SQIVND, per germline (reference sequence).

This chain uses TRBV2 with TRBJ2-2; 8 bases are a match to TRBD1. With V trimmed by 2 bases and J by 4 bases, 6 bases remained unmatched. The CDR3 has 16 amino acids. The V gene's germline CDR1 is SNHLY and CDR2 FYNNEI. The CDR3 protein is CASSEPRGRFTGELFF. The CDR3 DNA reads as TGTGCCAGCAGTGAACCCAGGGGGCGATTCACCGGGGAGCTGTTTTTT.

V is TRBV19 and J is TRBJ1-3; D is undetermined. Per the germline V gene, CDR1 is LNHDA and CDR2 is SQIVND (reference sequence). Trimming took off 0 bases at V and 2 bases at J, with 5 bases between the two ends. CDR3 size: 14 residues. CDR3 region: CASSIEATGNTIYF. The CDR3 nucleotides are TGTGCCAGTAGTATAGAGGCCACTGGAAACACCATATATTTT.

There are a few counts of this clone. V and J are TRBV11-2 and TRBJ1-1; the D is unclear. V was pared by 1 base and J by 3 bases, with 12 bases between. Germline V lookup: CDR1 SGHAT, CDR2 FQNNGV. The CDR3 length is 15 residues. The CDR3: CASSLAGGLDTEAFF. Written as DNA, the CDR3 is TGTGCCAGCAGCTTAGCTGGCGGATTAGACACTGAAGCTTTCTTT.

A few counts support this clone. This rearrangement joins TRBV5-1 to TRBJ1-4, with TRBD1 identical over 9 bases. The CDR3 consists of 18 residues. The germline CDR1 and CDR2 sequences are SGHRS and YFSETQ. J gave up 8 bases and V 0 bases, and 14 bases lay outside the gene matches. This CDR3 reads CASSLVQGAGRPIEKLFF. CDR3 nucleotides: TGCGCCAGCAGCTTGGTACAGGGGGCTGGACGGCCAATAGAAAAACTGTTTTTT. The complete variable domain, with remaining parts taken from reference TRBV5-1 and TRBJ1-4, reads KAGVTQTPRYLIKTRGQQVTLSCSPISGHRSVSWYQQTPGQGLQFLFEYFSETQRNKGNFPGRFSGRQFSNSRSEMNVSTLELGDSALYLCASSLVQGAGRPIEKLFFGSGTQLSVL.

CDR3 bases: TGTGCCAGCAGCACAAACAATCAGCCCCAGCATTTT. Translation: CASSTNNQPQHF. The chain uses TRBV7-9 and TRBJ1-5; D gene uncertain. Trimming removed 5 bases at V and 3 bases at J, with 5 bases between. Germline CDR1 SEHNR, CDR2 FQNEAQ (reference sequence). The CDR3 consists of 12 residues.